Reported below is one T cell receptor beta chain. This sample is part of a study of blood T cell repertoires in COVID-19. At the level of the study: Samples taken during acute and convalescent COVID-19 were collected in the United States, Italy and Spain. From T cells, B-cell-depleted T cells, or PBMCs came the material, which was cDNA or gDNA.

Authors' analysis steps: Reference gene primers were amplified, and this amplification served to estimate nucleated cell counts. Libraries were prepared by immunoSEQ multiplex PCR; TCRdb keeps only in-frame clonotypes and omits some of them. The V and J calls and clone size were taken over from that table, and D and trimming were inferred from the DNA. The table lists more than 65,000 clones, roughly 80% of them singletons. The junction had 10 bases not matched to a gene; V was cut back by 3 bases and J by 7 bases. The CDR3 is made up of 15 amino acids. The germline V gene has CDR1 SGHNT and CDR2 YYREEE (reference sequence).

Sequences were obtained from peripheral blood. The TCR comes from a woman aged 70-85 years with acute or convalescent COVID-19. The rearrangement uses TRBV5-4 and TRBJ1-2; 9 nucleotides align to TRBD1. CDR3 loop: CASSWNRGPRGGYTF. As DNA, the CDR3 is TGTGCCAGCAGCTGGAACAGGGGGCCGCGTGGTGGCTACACCTTC.